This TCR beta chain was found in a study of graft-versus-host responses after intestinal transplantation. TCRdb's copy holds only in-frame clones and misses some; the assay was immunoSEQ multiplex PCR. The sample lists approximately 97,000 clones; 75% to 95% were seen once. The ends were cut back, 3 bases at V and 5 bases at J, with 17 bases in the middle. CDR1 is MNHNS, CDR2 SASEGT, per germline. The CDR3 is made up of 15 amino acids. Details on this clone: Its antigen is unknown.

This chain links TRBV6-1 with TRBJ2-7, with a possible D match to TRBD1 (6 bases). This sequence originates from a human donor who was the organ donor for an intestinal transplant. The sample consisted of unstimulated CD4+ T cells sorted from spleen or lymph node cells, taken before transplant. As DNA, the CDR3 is TGTGCCAGCAGTGACTCACAGGGTAGGAACAACGAGCAGTACTTC. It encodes CASSDSQGRNNEQYF.